The sequence of this T cell receptor (beta chain) was determined in a study of spatial heterogeneity in lung cancer. Across the study: Each time, sequencing found more beta-chain sequences than alpha-chain sequences. Study-level points and caveats: Expanded intratumoral alpha and beta TCR counts tracked tumor mutation counts. Tumor T-cell coverage was an estimated 7% or so for alpha and 13% for beta chains.

Many counts were recorded for this clonotype. As yet, its antigen is unknown. Trimming cost V 6 bases and J 3 bases, with 15 bases left between them. CDR3 length equals 14 residues. Time point: sample taken at primary tumor resection. The authors sequenced whole RNA from tumor, nontumor lung or frozen PBMC without sorting. Using its own MiXCR run on the 5' RACE reads, TCRdb lists one record per CDR3 protein. This table holds about 100,000 distinct CDR3 sequences, 3.5% to 5% found once. The sample consisted of lung tumor tissue, taken at surgery. The clonotype originates from a male donor with early-stage non-small cell lung cancer. The gene calls are TRBV12-3 or TRBV12-4 and TRBJ2-7; D is uncertain. CDR3 coding DNA: TGTGCCAGCAGCCACCGGACGTCGGGCTACGAGCAGTACTTC. Translating it yields CASSHRTSGYEQYF.